This T cell receptor (beta chain) was captured in a study of blood T cell repertoires in COVID-19. About the research overall: Samples of COVID-19 (acute and convalescent) were obtained from the United States, Italy and Spain. PBMCs, B-cell-depleted T cells, or T cells provided the cDNA or gDNA that made up the material.

The CDR3 covers 16 residues. The V gene's germline CDR1 is MDHEN and CDR2 SYDVKM. V shed 1 base and J shed 0 bases, with 10 bases lying between them. Two negative PCRs, clearance, or symptom resolution were required of recovered Cohort 3 donors. Methods used by the authors: Reference gene primer amplification in the assay estimated nucleated cell counts. Produced via immunoSEQ multiplex PCR; TCRdb's table is partial and in-frame only. That table gives V, J and clone size, and the DNA gave D and trimming. Here the sample spans 450,000 or so clones, around 90% being singletons. The rearrangement links TRBV28 to TRBJ2-1; D may be TRBD2 (5 bases). The sequence derives from a man between 18 and 35 years old who had recovered from COVID-19. The sequenced sample was PBMCs or T cells enriched from blood (not recorded which). In DNA, the CDR3 is TGTGCCAGCAGTTTATCAGACGGGGACTCCTACAATGAGCAGTTCTTC. Amino acids: CASSLSDGDSYNEQFF.